This T cell receptor (beta chain) was obtained from a study of blood T cell repertoires in COVID-19. Study-level information: From the United States, Italy and Spain came samples of acute and convalescent COVID-19. Sources were T cells, B-cell-depleted T cells, or PBMCs; the material itself was cDNA or gDNA.

Germline CDR1 and CDR2: KGHSH and LQKENI. The CDR3 has 15 amino acids. Trimming left V 5 bases short and J 2 bases short, with 15 bases between. Original methodology: Estimation of nucleated cell counts was performed using reference gene primer amplification. Sequencing was performed with immunoSEQ multiplex PCR; in TCRdb, only in-frame clones are kept and a portion is missing. The V and J calls and clone size are taken from that table; D and trimming were inferred from the DNA. The repertoire consists of just under 80,000 clones, with less than 85% occurring once and the leading ten covering under 5%.

The sequenced sample was peripheral blood. The rearrangement links TRBV18 to TRBJ1-1, with D perhaps matching TRBD1 (6 bases). The sequence derives from an older woman with acute or convalescent COVID-19. The CDR3: CASSAYRAANTEAFF. In DNA form, the CDR3 reads TGTGCCAGCTCAGCATACAGGGCCGCCAACACTGAAGCTTTCTTT.